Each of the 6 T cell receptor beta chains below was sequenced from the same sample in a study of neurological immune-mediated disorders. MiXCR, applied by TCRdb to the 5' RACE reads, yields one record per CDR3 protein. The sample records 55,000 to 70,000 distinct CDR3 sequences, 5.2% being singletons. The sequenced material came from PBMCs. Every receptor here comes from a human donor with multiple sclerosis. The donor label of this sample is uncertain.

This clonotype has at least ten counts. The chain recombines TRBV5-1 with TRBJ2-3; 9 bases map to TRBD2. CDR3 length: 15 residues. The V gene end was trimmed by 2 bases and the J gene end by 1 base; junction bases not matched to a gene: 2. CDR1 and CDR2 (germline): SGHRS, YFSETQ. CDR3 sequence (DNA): TGCGCCAGCAGCTTCGCTAGCGGGGGCACAGATACGCAGTATTTT. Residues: CASSFASGGTDTQYF.

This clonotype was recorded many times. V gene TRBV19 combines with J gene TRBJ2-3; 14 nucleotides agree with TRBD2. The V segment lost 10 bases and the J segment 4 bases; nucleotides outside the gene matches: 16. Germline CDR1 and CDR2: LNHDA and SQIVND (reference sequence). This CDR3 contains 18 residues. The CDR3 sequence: CATRNQGGLAGDADTQYF. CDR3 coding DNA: TGTGCCACCCGAAATCAGGGGGGACTAGCGGGAGACGCAGATACGCAGTATTTT.

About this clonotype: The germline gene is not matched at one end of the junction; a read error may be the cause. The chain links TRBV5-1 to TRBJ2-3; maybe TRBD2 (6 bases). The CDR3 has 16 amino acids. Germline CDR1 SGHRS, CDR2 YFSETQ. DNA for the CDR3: TGCGCCAACAGCCAGGGCGGGACGGTGGACACAGATACGCAGTATTTT. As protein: CANSQGGTVDTDTQYF.

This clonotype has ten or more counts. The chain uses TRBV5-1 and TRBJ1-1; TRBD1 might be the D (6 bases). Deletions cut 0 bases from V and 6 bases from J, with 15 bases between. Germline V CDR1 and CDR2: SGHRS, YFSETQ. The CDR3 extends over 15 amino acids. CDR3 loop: CASSLGDYRDAEAFF. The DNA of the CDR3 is TGCGCCAGCAGCTTGGGGGACTACAGGGATGCTGAAGCTTTCTTT.

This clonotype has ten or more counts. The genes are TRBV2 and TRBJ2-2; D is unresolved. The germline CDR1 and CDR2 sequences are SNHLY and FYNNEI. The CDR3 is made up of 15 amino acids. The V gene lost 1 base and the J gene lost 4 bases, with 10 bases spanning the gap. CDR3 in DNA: TGTGCCAGCAGTGAAGGTTGGCCGTTCACCGGGGAGCTGTTTTTT. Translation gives CASSEGWPFTGELFF.

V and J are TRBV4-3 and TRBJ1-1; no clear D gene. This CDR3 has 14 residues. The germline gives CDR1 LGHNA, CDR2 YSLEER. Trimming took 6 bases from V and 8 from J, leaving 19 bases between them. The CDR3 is CASSHGPGIQEAFF. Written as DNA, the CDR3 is TGCGCCAGCAGTCACGGGCCAGGAATACAAGAAGCTTTCTTT.